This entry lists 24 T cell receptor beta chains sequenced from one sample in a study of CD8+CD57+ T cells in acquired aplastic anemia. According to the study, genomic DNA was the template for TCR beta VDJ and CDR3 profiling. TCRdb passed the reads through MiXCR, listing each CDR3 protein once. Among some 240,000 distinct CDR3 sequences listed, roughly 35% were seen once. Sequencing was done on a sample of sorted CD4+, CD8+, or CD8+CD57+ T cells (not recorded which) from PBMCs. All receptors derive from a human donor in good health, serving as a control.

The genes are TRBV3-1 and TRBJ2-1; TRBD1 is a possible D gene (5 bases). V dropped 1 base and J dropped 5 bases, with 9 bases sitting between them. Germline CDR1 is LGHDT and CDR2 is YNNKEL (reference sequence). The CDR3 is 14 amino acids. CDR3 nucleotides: TGTGCCAGCAGCCAAGGGACACTACACAATGAGCAGTTCTTC. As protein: CASSQGTLHNEQFF.

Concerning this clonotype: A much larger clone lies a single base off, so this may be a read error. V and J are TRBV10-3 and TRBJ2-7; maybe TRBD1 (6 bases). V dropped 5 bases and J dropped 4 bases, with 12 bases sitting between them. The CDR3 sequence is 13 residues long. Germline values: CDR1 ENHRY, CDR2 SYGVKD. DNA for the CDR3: TGTGCCATCAGTAGGGGACACCGATACGAGCAGTACTTC. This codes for CAISRGHRYEQYF.

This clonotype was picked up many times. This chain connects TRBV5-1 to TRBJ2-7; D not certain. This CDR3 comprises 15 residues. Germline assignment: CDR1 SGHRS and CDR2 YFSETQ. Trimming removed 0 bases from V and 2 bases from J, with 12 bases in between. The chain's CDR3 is CASSLAAVGPYEQYF. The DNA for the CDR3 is TGCGCCAGCAGCTTGGCCGCCGTCGGTCCCTACGAGCAGTACTTC.

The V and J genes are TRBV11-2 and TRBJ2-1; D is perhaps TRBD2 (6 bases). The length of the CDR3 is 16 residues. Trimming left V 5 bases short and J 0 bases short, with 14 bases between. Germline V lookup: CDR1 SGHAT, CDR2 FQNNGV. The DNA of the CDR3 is TGTGCCAGCAGCCGTCCAGCGGGCCCCTCCTACAATGAGCAGTTCTTC. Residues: CASSRPAGPSYNEQFF.

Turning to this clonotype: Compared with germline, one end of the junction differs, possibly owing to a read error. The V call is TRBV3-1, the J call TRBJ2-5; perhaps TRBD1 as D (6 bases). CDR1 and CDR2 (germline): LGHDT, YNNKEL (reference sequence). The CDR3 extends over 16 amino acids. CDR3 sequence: CAGSRRTDPYQETQYF. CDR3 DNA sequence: TGTGCCGGCAGCCGTCGGACAGATCCGTACCAAGAGACCCAGTACTTC.

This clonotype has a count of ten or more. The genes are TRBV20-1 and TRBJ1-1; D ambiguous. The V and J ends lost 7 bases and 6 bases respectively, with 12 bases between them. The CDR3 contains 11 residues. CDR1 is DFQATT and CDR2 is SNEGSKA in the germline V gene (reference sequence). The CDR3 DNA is TGCAGTGGGGTTTTGGGCGCTGAAGCTTTCTTT. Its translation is CSGVLGAEAFF.

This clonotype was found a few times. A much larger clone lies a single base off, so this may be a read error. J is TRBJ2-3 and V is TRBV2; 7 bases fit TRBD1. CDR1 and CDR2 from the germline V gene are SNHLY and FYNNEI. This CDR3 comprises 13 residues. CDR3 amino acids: CTSDRDKTDTQYF. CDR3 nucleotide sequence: TGTACCAGCGACAGGGACAAAACAGATACGCAGTATTTT.

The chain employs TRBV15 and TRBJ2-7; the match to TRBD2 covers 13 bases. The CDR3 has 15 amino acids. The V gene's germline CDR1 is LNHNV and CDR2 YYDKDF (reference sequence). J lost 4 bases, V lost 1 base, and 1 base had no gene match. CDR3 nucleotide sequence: TGTGCCACCAGCAGAGGGACTAGCGGGAGTTACGAGCAGTACTTC. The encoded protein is CATSRGTSGSYEQYF.

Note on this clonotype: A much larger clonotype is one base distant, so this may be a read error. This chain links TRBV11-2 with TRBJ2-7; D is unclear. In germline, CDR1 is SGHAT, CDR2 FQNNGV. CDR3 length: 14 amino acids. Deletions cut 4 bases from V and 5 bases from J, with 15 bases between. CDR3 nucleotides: TGTGCCAGCAGCTCTTCGCCAGTTTCCAACGAGCAGTACTTC. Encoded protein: CASSSSPVSNEQYF.

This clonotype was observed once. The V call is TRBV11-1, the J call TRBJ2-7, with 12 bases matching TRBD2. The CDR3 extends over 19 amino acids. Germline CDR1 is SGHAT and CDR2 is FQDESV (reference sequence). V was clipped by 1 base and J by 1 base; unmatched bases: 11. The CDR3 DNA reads TGTGCCAGCAGCTTAGGGGGACAGCAGGGACTAGCGGGTTCCTACGAGCAGTACTTC. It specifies CASSLGGQQGLAGSYEQYF. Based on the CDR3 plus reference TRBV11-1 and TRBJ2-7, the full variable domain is EAEVAQSPRYKITEKSQAVAFWCDPISGHATLYWYRQILGQGPELLVQFQDESVVDDSQLPKDRFSAERLKGVDSTLKIQPAELGDSAMYLCASSLGGQQGLAGSYEQYFGPGTRLTVT.

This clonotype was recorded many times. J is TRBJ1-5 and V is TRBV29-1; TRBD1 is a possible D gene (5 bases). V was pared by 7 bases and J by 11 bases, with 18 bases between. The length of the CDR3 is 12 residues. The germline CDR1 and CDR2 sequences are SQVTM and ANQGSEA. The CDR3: CSGGDGVRSQHF. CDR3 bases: TGCAGCGGTGGGGACGGGGTAAGGTCCCAGCATTTT.

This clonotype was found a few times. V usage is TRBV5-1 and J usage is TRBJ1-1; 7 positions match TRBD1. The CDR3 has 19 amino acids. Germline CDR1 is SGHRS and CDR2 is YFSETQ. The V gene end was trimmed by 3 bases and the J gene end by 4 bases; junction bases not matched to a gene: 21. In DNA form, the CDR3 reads TGCGCCAGCAGCTCCGACCGGAGACAGGGTGAACGAAGACGCACTGAAGCTTTCTTT. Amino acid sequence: CASSSDRRQGERRRTEAFF.

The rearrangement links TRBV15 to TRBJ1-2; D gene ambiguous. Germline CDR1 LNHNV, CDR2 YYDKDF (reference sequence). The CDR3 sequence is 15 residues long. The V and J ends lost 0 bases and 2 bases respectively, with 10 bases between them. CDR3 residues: CATSRDRITNYGYTF. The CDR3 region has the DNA TGTGCCACCAGCAGAGATCGAATTACAAACTATGGCTACACCTTC.

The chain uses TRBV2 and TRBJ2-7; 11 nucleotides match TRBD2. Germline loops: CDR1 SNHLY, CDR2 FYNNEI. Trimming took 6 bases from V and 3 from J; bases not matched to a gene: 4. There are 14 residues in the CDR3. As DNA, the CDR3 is TGTGCCAGCAGGGACACTAGCGGGGGCTACGAGCAGTACTTC. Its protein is CASRDTSGGYEQYF. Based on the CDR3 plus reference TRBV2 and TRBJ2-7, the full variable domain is EPEVTQTPSHQVTQMGQEVILRCVPISNHLYFYWYRQILGQKVEFLVSFYNNEISEKSEIFDDQFSVERPDGSNFTLKIRSTKLEDSAMYFCASRDTSGGYEQYFGPGTRLTVT.

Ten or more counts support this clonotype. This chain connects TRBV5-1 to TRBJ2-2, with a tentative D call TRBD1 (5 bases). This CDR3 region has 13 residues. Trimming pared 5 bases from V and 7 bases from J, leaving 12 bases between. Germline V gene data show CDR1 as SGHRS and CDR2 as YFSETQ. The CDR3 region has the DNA TGCGCCAGCAGTATTAGGGGTGACGGGGAGCTGTTTTTT. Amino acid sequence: CASSIRGDGELFF. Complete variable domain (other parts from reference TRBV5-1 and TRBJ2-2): KAGVTQTPRYLIKTRGQQVTLSCSPISGHRSVSWYQQTPGQGLQFLFEYFSETQRNKGNFPGRFSGRQFSNSRSEMNVSTLELGDSALYLCASSIRGDGELFFGEGSRLTVL.

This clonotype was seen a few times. This CDR3 is CASSLGNTGEEKLFF. DNA of the CDR3: TGTGCCAGCAGCTTGGGAAACACAGGCGAAGAAAAACTGTTTTTT. The chain uses TRBV7-9 and TRBJ1-4; tentative D call: TRBD1 (5 bases). This CDR3 spans 15 amino acids. The germline gives CDR1 SEHNR, CDR2 FQNEAQ (reference sequence). V was cut by 3 bases and J by 8 bases, with 16 bases left in between.

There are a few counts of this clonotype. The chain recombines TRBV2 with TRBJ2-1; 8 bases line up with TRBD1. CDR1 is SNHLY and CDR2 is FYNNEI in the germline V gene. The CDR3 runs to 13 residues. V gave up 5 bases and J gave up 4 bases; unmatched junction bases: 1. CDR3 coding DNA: TGTGCCAGCAGTACAGGGGGGTACAATGAGCAGTTCTTC. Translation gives CASSTGGYNEQFF.

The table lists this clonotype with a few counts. CDR3 protein: CASSRGGAEYNEQFF. For the CDR3, the DNA is TGTGCCAGCAGCCGGGGGGGAGCGGAATACAATGAGCAGTTCTTC. The genes are TRBV6-1 and TRBJ2-1; TRBD2 agrees at 8 bases. Germline CDR1 MNHNS, CDR2 SASEGT. J gave up 4 bases and V 6 bases, and 8 bases lay outside the gene matches. The CDR3 covers 15 residues.

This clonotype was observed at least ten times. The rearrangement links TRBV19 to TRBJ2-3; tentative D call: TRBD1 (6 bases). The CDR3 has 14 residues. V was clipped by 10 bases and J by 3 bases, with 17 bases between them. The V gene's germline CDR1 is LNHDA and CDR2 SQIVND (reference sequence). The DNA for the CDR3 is TGTGCCACCGCCCGGGCAGGGGTAACAGATACGCAGTATTTT. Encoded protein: CATARAGVTDTQYF.

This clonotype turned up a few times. The CDR3 is CAGGRNYEQYF. The CDR3 DNA is TGTGCCGGTGGACGGAACTACGAGCAGTACTTC. The gene calls are TRBV6-1 and TRBJ2-7, with D hard to call. Trimming removed 11 bases at V and 3 bases at J, with 11 bases between. There are 11 residues in the CDR3. Germline CDR1 is MNHNS and CDR2 is SASEGT.

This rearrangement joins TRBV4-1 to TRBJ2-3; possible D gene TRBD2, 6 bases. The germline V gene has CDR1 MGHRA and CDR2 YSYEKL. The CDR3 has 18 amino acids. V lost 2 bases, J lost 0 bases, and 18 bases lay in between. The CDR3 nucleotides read TGCGCCAGCAGCCAACGTACGGCGGCTAGCGCTAGCACAGATACGCAGTATTTT. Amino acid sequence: CASSQRTAASASTDTQYF.

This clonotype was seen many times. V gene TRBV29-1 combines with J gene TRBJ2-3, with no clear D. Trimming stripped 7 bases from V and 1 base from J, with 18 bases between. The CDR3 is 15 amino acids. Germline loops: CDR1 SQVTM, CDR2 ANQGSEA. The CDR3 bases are TGCAGCGGGCTTGGGTGGGGTGGGGGCACAGATACGCAGTATTTT. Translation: CSGLGWGGGTDTQYF.

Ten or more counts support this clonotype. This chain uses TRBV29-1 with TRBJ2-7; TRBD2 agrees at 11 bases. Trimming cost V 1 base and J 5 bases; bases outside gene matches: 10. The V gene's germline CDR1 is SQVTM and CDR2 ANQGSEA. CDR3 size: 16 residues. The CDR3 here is CSVEGHSLAGVHEQYF. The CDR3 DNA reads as TGCAGCGTTGAAGGGCATTCACTAGCGGGAGTTCACGAGCAGTACTTC.

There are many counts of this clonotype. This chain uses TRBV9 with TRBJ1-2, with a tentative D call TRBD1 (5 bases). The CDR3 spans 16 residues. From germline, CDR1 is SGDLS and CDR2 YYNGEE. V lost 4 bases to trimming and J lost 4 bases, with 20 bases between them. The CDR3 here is CASSPREPGAIYGYTF. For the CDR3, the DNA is TGTGCCAGCAGCCCAAGGGAACCCGGGGCGATCTATGGCTACACCTTC.